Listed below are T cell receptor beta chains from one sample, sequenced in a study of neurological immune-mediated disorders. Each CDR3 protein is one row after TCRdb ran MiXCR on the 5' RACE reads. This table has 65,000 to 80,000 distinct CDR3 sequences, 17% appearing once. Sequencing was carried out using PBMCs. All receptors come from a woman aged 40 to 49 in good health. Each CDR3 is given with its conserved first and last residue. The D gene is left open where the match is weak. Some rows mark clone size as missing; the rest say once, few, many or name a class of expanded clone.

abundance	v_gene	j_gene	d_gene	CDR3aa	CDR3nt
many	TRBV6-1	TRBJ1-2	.	CASSEFPPANYGYTF	TGTGCCAGCAGTGAATTCCCACCCGCTAACTATGGCTACACCTTC
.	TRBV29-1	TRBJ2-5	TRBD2	CSVALSLAGGGETQYF	TGCAGCGTTGCACTATCACTAGCGGGAGGGGGCGAGACCCAGTACTTC
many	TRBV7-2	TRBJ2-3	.	CASSLRIGTDTQYF	TGTGCCAGCAGCCTAAGAATTGGCACAGATACGCAGTATTTT
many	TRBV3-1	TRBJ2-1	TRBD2	CASSQGAGGEDNEQFF	TGTGCCAGCAGCCAAGGCGCGGGGGGAGAGGACAATGAGCAGTTCTTC
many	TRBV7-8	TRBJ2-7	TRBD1	CASSVDRGPYEQYF	TGTGCCAGCAGCGTCGACAGGGGACCTTACGAGCAGTACTTC
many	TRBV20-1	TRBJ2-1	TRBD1	CSFQGVTAQSYNEQFF	TGCAGTTTCCAGGGGGTTACCGCCCAATCCTACAATGAGCAGTTCTTC
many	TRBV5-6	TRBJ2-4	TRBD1	CASSLEYRGAKNIQYF	TGTGCCAGCAGCTTGGAATACAGGGGCGCCAAAAACATTCAGTACTTC
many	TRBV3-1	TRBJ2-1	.	CASSQSQVNNEQFF	TGTGCCAGCAGCCAATCCCAGGTCAACAATGAGCAGTTCTTC
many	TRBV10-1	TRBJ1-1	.	CASSERMGRRNTEAFF	TGCGCCAGCAGTGAGAGAATGGGGAGACGGAACACTGAAGCTTTCTTT
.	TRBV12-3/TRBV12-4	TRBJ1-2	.	CASSSLSPVNYGYTF	TGTGCCAGCAGCTCTCTGTCCCCCGTTAACTATGGCTACACCTTC
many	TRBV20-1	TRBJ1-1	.	CSALHRTVTEAFF	TGCAGTGCCCTCCACAGAACGGTGACTGAAGCTTTCTTT